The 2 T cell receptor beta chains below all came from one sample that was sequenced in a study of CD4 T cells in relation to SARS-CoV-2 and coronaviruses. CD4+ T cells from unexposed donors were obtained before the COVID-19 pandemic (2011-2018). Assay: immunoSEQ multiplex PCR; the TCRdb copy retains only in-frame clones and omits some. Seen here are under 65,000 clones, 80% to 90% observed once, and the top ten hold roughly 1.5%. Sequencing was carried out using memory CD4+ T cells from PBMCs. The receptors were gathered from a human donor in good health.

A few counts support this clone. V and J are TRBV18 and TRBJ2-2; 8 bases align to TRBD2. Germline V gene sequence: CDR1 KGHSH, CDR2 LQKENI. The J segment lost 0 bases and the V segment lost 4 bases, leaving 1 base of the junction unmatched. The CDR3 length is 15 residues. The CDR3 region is CASSRGLANTGELFF. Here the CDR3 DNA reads TGTGCCAGCTCACGGGGACTAGCGAACACCGGGGAGCTGTTTTTT.

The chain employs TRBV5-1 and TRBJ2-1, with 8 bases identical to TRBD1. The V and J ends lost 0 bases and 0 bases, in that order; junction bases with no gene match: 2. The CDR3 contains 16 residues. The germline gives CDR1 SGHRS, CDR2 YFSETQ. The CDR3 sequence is CASSLADRGSYNEQFF. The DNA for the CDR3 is TGCGCCAGCAGCTTGGCCGACAGGGGCTCCTACAATGAGCAGTTCTTC. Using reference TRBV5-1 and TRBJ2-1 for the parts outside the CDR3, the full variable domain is KAGVTQTPRYLIKTRGQQVTLSCSPISGHRSVSWYQQTPGQGLQFLFEYFSETQRNKGNFPGRFSGRQFSNSRSEMNVSTLELGDSALYLCASSLADRGSYNEQFFGPGTRLTVL.